These 20 T cell receptor beta chains were sequenced from one sample in a study of OX40 agonist ivuxolimab in advanced cancers. Using immunoSEQ multiplex PCR, the repertoire was profiled, and TCRdb retains in-frame clones only, with some absent. There are tens of thousands of clones in the sample; 75% to 85% occur only once, and about 5.4% lies in the top ten. This sample comprised CD4+ or CD8+ T cells sorted from blood, obtained in a trial of the OX40 agonist ivuxolimab. The receptors here all came from an adult with an advanced solid tumor such as melanoma, head and neck, liver or kidney cancer.

The chain couples TRBV4-3 to TRBJ1-1, with D perhaps TRBD1 (5 bases). Trimming removed 0 bases at V and 5 bases at J, with 13 bases between. The CDR3 runs 15 residues. Germline-derived CDR1 and CDR2 are LGHNA and YSLEER. The CDR3 spells CASSQDLRGTTEAFF. The CDR3 nucleotides are TGCGCCAGCAGCCAAGATTTGCGGGGGACGACTGAAGCTTTCTTT.

The V gene is TRBV7-9, the J gene TRBJ2-5; the D gene is possibly TRBD1 (6 bases). V gave up 1 base and J gave up 5 bases, with 14 bases separating them. This CDR3 region has 15 residues. The germline V gene has CDR1 SEHNR and CDR2 FQNEAQ (reference sequence). The CDR3 DNA is TGTGCCAGCAGCTTAGGGCAGGGGTCCCGGGAGACCCAGTACTTC. The encoded protein is CASSLGQGSRETQYF.

On this clone itself: At the DNA level, this CDR3 is encoded by other sequences in the same sample as well. The rearrangement joins TRBV6-6 to TRBJ1-1; D ambiguous. Per the germline V gene, CDR1 is MNHNY and CDR2 is SVGAGI (reference sequence). The CDR3 contains 13 residues. Trimming pared 0 bases from V and 1 base from J, leaving 3 bases between. CDR3 sequence reads: CASSYSKNTEAFF. CDR3 DNA sequence: TGTGCCAGCAGTTACTCGAAGAACACTGAAGCTTTCTTT.

This clone was recorded a few times. The chain joins TRBV28 to TRBJ1-3; the D is unclear. Germline loops: CDR1 MDHEN, CDR2 SYDVKM. This CDR3 has 14 amino acids. Trimming removed 3 bases at V and 0 bases at J, with 6 bases between. DNA for the CDR3: TGTGCCAGCAGTTTGGTTCGCTCTGGAAACACCATATATTTT. This codes for CASSLVRSGNTIYF.

This sequence joins TRBV6-6 and TRBJ2-7, with a weak D call TRBD1 (5 bases). The CDR3 consists of 11 residues. Germline V gene data show CDR1 as MNHNY and CDR2 as SVGAGI (reference sequence). V shed 2 bases and J shed 6 bases, with 5 bases lying between them. CDR3 protein: CASSYRGEQYF. The CDR3 coding sequence is TGTGCCAGCAGTTACAGGGGCGAGCAGTACTTC.

The chain couples TRBV5-1 to TRBJ2-4, with no clear D. CDR1 is SGHRS, CDR2 YFSETQ, per germline. The CDR3 length is 16 residues. Trimming took off 0 bases at V and 7 bases at J, with 17 bases between the two ends. The CDR3 DNA reads TGCGCCAGCAGCTTGGGGGCCACCTCTAGGGTGAACATTCAGTACTTC. Translated, it gives CASSLGATSRVNIQYF.

The rearrangement uses TRBV18 and TRBJ1-6; 7 bases map to TRBD1. The CDR3 spans 16 residues. V lost 2 bases, J lost 7 bases, and 8 bases stayed unmatched. Per germline, CDR1 KGHSH and CDR2 LQKENI. CDR3 bases: TGTGCCAGCTCACCAAGTCCCCAGGGGGGGAATTCACCCCTCCACTTT. It encodes CASSPSPQGGNSPLHF.

J is TRBJ2-5 and V is TRBV7-3, with 8 bases that match TRBD2. The CDR3 is 14 residues long. J lost 4 bases, V lost 5 bases, and 6 bases had no gene match. Germline values: CDR1 SGHTA, CDR2 FQGTGA. The CDR3 bases are TGTGCCAGCAGCCCAAGCGGGAGCAGAGAGACCCAGTACTTC. This translates into CASSPSGSRETQYF.

DNA for the CDR3: TGTGCCAGCAGTGCCCTACAGGGAGGGAACACTGAAGCTTTCTTT. This codes for CASSALQGGNTEAFF. The V gene is TRBV2, the J gene TRBJ1-1, with D maybe TRBD1 (6 bases). Trimming took off 4 bases at V and 1 base at J, with 13 bases between the two ends. CDR1 is SNHLY, CDR2 FYNNEI, per germline. This CDR3 contains 15 residues.

The genes are TRBV7-9 and TRBJ2-1; D not certain. Germline CDR1 SEHNR, CDR2 FQNEAQ (reference sequence). V was shortened by 0 bases and J by 13 bases, with 10 bases between the two germline ends. The CDR3 has 12 amino acids. CDR3 loop: CASSLATRPQFF. The DNA of the CDR3 is TGTGCCAGCAGCTTAGCGACGAGACCCCAGTTCTTC.

The gene calls are TRBV28 and TRBJ1-2, with D unclear. The CDR3 loop spans 13 amino acids. V was trimmed by 6 bases and J by 3 bases, leaving 11 bases between them. Germline CDR1 is MDHEN and CDR2 is SYDVKM. CDR3 bases: TGTGCCAGCAGAATACATCCAGACTATGGCTACACCTTC. It encodes CASRIHPDYGYTF.

The V call is TRBV10-2, the J call TRBJ1-1; a possible D gene is TRBD1 (5 bases). This CDR3 comprises 13 residues. Germline values: CDR1 WSHSY, CDR2 SAAADI. The V end lost 9 bases, the J end lost 4 bases, and 15 bases lay between the germline ends. The CDR3 here is CASYLRVGTEAFF. The CDR3 nucleotides are TGCGCCAGTTACCTCAGGGTGGGCACTGAAGCTTTCTTT.

The V gene is TRBV19, the J gene TRBJ1-1, with 7 positions matching TRBD1. Trimming took 6 bases from V and 0 from J; bases not matched to a gene: 4. The germline CDR1 and CDR2 sequences are LNHDA and SQIVND (reference sequence). The CDR3 consists of 14 residues. This chain's CDR3 is CASRRDRVNTEAFF. The CDR3 DNA sequence: TGTGCCAGTAGGAGAGACAGGGTGAACACTGAAGCTTTCTTT. Full variable domain (remainder filled in from reference TRBV19 and TRBJ1-1): DGGITQSPKYLFRKEGQNVTLSCEQNLNHDAMYWYRQDPGQGLRLIYYSQIVNDFQKGDIAEGYSVSREKKESFPLTVTSAQKNPTAFYLCASRRDRVNTEAFFGQGTRLTVV.

The CDR3 loop is CASSQDGRGETQYF. CDR3 sequence (DNA): TGTGCCAGCAGCCAAGATGGGAGAGGAGAGACCCAGTACTTC. The V and J genes are TRBV5-4 and TRBJ2-5, with TRBD2 as a possible D gene (5 bases). The V end lost 4 bases, the J end lost 4 bases, and 14 bases lay between the germline ends. This CDR3 has 14 amino acids. Germline lookup yields CDR1 SGHNT and CDR2 YYREEE (reference sequence).

The chain carries TRBV7-3 and TRBJ1-1, with a tentative D call TRBD1 (6 bases). This CDR3 has 15 amino acids. Between the trimmed V and J ends, which lost 6 bases and 2 bases, there was a span of 16 bases. Looked up from germline, CDR1 is SGHTA and CDR2 is FQGTGA. The CDR3 DNA follows: TGTGCCAGCAGACCCCAAGGACAGCCCAACACTGAAGCTTTCTTT. Amino acids: CASRPQGQPNTEAFF.

In DNA, the CDR3 is TGTGCCAGCAGCTTAGGCGGGGGTGGCAGCAATCAGCCCCAGCATTTT. Encoded protein: CASSLGGGGSNQPQHF. The V and J genes are TRBV7-2 and TRBJ1-5; possibly TRBD1 for D (5 bases). Looked up from germline, CDR1 is SGHTA and CDR2 is FQGNSA. The V and J ends lost 1 base and 1 base respectively, with 11 bases between them. This CDR3 contains 16 residues.

With respect to this clone: One junction end disagrees with the germline gene, perhaps due to a read error. The gene calls are TRBV2 and TRBJ2-3; no reliable D call. CDR1 and CDR2 (germline): SNHLY, FYNNEI. The CDR3 contains 14 residues. CDR3 in DNA: TGTGCCAGCAGTCCAGGTGGAACCACAAATACGCAGTATTTT. Its translation: CASSPGGTTNTQYF.

The chain joins TRBV7-2 to TRBJ2-7, with unresolved D. CDR3 length: 13 amino acids. Per the germline V gene, CDR1 is SGHTA and CDR2 is FQGNSA. Trimming cost V 5 bases and J 5 bases, with 13 bases left between them. The CDR3 region is CASSLVDLDEQYF. In DNA form, the CDR3 reads TGTGCCAGCAGCCTAGTAGACCTTGACGAGCAGTACTTC.

The chain couples TRBV29-1 to TRBJ2-7, with 9 bases identical to TRBD1. V gave up 8 bases and J gave up 6 bases; unmatched junction bases: 5. Germline V lookup: CDR1 SQVTM, CDR2 ANQGSEA. The CDR3 consists of 11 residues. CDR3: CSFGTGSEQYF. CDR3 DNA sequence: TGCAGCTTCGGGACAGGGAGCGAGCAGTACTTC.

The rearrangement joins TRBV6-5 to TRBJ2-7; D is perhaps TRBD1 (5 bases). Looked up from germline, CDR1 is MNHEY and CDR2 is SVGAGI. This CDR3 contains 14 residues. Trimming took off 5 bases at V and 0 bases at J, with 11 bases between the two ends. CDR3 bases: TGTGCCAGCAGTCTACAGGCAGTCTCCTACGAGCAGTACTTC. Its protein product is CASSLQAVSYEQYF.